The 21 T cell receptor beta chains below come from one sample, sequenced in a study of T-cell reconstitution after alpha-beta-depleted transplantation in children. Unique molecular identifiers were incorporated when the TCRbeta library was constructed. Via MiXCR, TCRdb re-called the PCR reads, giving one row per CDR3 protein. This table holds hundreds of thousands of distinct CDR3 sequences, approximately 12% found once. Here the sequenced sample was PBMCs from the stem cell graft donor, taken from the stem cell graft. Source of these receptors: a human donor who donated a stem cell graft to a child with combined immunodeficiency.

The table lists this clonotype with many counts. The CDR3 loop is CASSGQLGTEAFF. The CDR3 coding sequence is TGTGCCAGCAGTGGGCAGCTGGGCACTGAAGCTTTCTTT. The rearrangement joins TRBV2 to TRBJ1-1; D is undetermined. CDR1 and CDR2 from the germline V gene are SNHLY and FYNNEI. CDR3 size: 13 residues. The V end lost 4 bases, the J end lost 4 bases, and 10 bases lay between the germline ends.

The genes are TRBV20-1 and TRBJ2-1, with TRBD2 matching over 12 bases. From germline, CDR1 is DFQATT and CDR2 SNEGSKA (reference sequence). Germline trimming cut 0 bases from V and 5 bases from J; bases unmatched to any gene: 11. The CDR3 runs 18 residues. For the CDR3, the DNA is TGCAGTGCTAGAGACCTAGCCTCACTAGCGGGAGGTGACAATGAGCAGTTCTTC. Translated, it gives CSARDLASLAGGDNEQFF.

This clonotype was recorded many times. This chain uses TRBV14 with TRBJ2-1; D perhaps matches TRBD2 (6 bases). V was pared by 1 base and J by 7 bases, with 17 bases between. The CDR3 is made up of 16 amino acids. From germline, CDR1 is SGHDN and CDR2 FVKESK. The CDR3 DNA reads TGTGCCAGCAGCCAAGTGTACCTAGCGACCCTGAATGAGCAGTTCTTC. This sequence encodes CASSQVYLATLNEQFF.

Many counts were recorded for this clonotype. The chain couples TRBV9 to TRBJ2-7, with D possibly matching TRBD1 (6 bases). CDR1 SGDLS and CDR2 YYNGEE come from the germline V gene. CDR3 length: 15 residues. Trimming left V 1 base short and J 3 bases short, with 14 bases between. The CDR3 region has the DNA TGTGCCAGCAGCGTATCCCAGGGGCGAGACTACGAGCAGTACTTC. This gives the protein CASSVSQGRDYEQYF.

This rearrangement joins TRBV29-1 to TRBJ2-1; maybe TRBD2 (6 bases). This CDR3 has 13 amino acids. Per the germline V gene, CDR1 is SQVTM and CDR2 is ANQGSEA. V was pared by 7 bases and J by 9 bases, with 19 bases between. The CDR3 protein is CSAGDLLGGEQFF. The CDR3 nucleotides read TGCAGCGCGGGGGACCTACTGGGCGGTGAGCAGTTCTTC.

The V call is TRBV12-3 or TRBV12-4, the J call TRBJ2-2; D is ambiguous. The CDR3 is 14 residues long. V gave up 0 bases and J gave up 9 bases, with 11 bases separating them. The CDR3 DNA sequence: TGTGCCAGCAGTTTAGCGGTGTCAGGTCGGGAGCTGTTTTTT. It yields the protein CASSLAVSGRELFF.

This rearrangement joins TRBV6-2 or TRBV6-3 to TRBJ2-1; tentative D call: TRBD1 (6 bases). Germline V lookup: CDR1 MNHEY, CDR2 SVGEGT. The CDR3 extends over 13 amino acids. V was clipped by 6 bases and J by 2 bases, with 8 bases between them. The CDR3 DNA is TGTGCCAGCAGAGGGGGACCCTACAATGAGCAGTTCTTC. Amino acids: CASRGGPYNEQFF.

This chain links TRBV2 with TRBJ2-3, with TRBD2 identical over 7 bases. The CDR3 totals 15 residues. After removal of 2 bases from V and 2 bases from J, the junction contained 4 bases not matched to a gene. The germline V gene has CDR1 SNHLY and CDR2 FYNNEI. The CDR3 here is CASSELGLFTDTQYF. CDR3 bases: TGTGCCAGCAGTGAATTGGGACTATTCACAGATACGCAGTATTTT. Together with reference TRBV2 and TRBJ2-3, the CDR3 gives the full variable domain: EPEVTQTPSHQVTQMGQEVILRCVPISNHLYFYWYRQILGQKVEFLVSFYNNEISEKSEIFDDQFSVERPDGSNFTLKIRSTKLEDSAMYFCASSELGLFTDTQYFGPGTRLTVL.

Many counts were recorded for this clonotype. The CDR3 reads CASSLLAPGGLYEQYF. In DNA, the CDR3 is TGTGCCAGCAGTTTATTAGCGCCAGGGGGACTCTACGAGCAGTACTTC. This rearrangement joins TRBV12-3 or TRBV12-4 to TRBJ2-7; tentatively, D is TRBD1 (7 bases). Trimming took 2 bases from V and 3 from J, leaving 17 bases between them. The CDR3 has 16 amino acids.

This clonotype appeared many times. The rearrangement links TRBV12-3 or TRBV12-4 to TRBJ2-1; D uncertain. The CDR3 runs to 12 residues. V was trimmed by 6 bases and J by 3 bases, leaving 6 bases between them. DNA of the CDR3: TGTGCCAGCAGCTTTAGCTACAATGAGCAGTTCTTC. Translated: CASSFSYNEQFF.

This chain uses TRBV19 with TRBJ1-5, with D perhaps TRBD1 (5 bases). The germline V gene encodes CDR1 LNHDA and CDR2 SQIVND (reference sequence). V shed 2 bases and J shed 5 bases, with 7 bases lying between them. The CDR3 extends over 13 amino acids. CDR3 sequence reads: CASSITGDQPQHF. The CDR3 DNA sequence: TGTGCCAGTAGTATAACAGGAGATCAGCCCCAGCATTTT.

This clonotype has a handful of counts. As DNA, the CDR3 is TGTGCCAGCAGTCTTGGACTAGCGGGGGGGCTTGAAGATACGCAGTATTTT. This encodes CASSLGLAGGLEDTQYF. V gene TRBV27 combines with J gene TRBJ2-3; 15 bases are shared with TRBD2. Looked up from germline, CDR1 is MNHEY and CDR2 is SMNVEV (reference sequence). V was pared by 5 bases and J by 5 bases, with 8 bases of the junction left unmatched. The CDR3 is 17 amino acids.

CDR3 sequence reads: CASSQSLTRHEQYF. The CDR3 nucleotides read TGTGCCAGCAGCCAAAGTCTGACTAGGCACGAGCAGTACTTC. The chain uses TRBV3-1 and TRBJ2-7; possibly TRBD2 for D (6 bases). Germline assignment: CDR1 LGHDT and CDR2 YNNKEL (reference sequence). This CDR3 spans 14 amino acids. V was pared by 2 bases and J by 5 bases, with 13 bases between.

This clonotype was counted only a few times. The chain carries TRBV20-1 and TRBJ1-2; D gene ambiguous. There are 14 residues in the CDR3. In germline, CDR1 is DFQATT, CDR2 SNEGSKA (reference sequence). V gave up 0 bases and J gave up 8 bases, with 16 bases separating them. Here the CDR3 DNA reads TGCAGTGCTAGAGATCCGAAGGGAAACTGGGGCTACACCTTC. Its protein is CSARDPKGNWGYTF.

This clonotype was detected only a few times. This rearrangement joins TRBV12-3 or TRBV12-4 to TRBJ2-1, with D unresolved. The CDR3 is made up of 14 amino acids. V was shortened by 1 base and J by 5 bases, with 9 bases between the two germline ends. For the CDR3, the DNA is TGTGCCAGCAGTTTAGGCGGAGTAAACAATGAGCAGTTCTTC. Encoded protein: CASSLGGVNNEQFF.

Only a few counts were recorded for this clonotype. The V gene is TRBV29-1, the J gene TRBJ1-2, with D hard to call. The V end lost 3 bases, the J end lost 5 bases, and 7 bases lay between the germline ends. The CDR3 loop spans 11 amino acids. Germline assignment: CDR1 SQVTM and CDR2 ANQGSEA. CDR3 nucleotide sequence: TGCAGCGTTGATGGCCAGTATGGCTACACCTTC. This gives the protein CSVDGQYGYTF.

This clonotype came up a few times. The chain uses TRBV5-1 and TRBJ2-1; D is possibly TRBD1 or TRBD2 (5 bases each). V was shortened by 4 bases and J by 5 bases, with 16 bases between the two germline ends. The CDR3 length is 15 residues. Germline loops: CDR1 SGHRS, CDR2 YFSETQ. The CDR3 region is CASSALPQGDNEQFF. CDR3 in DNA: TGCGCCAGCAGCGCATTACCCCAGGGAGACAATGAGCAGTTCTTC.

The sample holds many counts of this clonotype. The CDR3 region is CASSANTGELFF. DNA of the CDR3: TGTGCCAGCAGCGCGAACACCGGGGAGCTGTTTTTT. The chain couples TRBV28 to TRBJ2-2; D gene ambiguous. The germline V and J ends were trimmed by 6 bases and 0 bases, with 2 bases remaining between them. Germline V gives CDR1 MDHEN, CDR2 SYDVKM. This CDR3 is 12 amino acids long.

The CDR3 DNA sequence: TGTGCCAGCAGCTTAGTACCCCCAGCGCTGACTAGCACAGATACGCAGTATTTT. Translating gives CASSLVPPALTSTDTQYF. The chain links TRBV11-2 to TRBJ2-3; D uncertain. Per the germline V gene, CDR1 is SGHAT and CDR2 is FQNNGV. V shed 1 base and J shed 0 bases, with 17 bases lying between them. The CDR3 loop spans 18 amino acids.

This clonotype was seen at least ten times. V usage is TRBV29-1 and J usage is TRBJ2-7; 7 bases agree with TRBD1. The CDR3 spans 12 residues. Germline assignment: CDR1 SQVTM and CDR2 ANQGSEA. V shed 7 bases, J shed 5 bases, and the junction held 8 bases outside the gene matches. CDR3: CSGLTGLHEQYF. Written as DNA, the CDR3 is TGCAGCGGCCTGACAGGGCTCCACGAGCAGTACTTC.

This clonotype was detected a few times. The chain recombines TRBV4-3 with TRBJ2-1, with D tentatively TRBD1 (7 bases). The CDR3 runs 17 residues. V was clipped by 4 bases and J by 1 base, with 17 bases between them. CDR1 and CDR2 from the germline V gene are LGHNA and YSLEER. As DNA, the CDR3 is TGCGCCAGCAGCCGACCTCAGGGGGGTGAATCCTACAATGAGCAGTTCTTC. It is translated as CASSRPQGGESYNEQFF.